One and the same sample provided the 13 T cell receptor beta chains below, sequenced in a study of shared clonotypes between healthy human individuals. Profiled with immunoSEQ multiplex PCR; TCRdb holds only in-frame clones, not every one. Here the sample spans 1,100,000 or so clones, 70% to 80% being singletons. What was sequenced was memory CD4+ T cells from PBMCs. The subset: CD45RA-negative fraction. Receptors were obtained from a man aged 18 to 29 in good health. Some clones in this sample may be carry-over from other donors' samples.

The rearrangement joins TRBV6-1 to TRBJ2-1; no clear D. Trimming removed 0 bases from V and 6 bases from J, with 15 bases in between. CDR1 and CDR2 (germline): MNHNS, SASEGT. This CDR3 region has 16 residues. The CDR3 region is CASSEAGGRLLNEQFF. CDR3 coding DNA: TGTGCCAGCAGTGAAGCGGGCGGTCGACTGCTCAATGAGCAGTTCTTC.

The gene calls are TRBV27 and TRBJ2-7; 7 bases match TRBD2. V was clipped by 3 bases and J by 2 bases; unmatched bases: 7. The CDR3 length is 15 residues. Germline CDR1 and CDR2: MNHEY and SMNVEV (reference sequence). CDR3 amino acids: CASSLGGRVPYEQYF. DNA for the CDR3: TGTGCCAGCAGTTTGGGAGGGAGGGTGCCCTACGAGCAGTACTTC.

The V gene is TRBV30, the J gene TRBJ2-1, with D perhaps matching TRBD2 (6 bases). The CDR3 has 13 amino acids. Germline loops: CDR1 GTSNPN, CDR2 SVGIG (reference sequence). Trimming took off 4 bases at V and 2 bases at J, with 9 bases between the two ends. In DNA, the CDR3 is TGTGCCTGGAATTGGGGGGCCTACAATGAGCAGTTCTTC. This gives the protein CAWNWGAYNEQFF.

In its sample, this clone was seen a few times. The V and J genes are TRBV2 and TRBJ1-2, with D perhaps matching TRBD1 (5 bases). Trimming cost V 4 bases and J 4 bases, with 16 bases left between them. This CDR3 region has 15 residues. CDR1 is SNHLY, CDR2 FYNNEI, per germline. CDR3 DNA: TGTGCCAGCAGTGGGGGCCGCCTTCGTGGCTATGGCTACACCTTC. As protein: CASSGGRLRGYGYTF.

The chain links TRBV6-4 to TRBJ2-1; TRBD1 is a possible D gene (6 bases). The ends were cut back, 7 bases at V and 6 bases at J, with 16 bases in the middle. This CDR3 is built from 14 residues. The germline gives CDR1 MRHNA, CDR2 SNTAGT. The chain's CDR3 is CASNPRGRVNEQFF. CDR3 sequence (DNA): TGTGCCAGCAATCCCAGGGGCAGAGTCAATGAGCAGTTCTTC.

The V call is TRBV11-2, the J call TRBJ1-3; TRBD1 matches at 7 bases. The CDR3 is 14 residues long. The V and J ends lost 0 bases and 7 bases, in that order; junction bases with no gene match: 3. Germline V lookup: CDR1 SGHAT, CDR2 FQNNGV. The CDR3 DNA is TGTGCCAGCAGCTTAGATGGGACAGCTAACACCATATATTTT. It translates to CASSLDGTANTIYF.

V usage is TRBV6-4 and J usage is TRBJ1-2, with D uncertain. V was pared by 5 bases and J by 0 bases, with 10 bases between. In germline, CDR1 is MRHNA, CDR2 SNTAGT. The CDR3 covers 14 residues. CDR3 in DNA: TGTGCCAGCAGTCCCGGACCCTCTAACTATGGCTACACCTTC. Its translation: CASSPGPSNYGYTF.

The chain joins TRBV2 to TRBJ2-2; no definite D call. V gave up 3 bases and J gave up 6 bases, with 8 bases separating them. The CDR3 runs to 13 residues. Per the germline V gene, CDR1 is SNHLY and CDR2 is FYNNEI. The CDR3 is CASSDHGAGELFF. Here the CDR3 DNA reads TGTGCCAGCAGTGACCATGGAGCCGGGGAGCTGTTTTTT.

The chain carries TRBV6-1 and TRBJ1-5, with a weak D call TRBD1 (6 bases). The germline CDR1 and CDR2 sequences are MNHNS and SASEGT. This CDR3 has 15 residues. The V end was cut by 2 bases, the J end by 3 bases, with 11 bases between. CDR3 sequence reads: CASSEYGQLNQPQHF. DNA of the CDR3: TGTGCCAGCAGTGAATATGGACAGCTCAATCAGCCCCAGCATTTT.

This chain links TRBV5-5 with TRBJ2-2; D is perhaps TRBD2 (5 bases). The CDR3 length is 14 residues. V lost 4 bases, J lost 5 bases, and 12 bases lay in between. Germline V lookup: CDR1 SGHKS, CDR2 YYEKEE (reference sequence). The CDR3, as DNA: TGTGCCAGCAGCCTGGCCGGGGAGACCGGGGAGCTGTTTTTT. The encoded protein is CASSLAGETGELFF.

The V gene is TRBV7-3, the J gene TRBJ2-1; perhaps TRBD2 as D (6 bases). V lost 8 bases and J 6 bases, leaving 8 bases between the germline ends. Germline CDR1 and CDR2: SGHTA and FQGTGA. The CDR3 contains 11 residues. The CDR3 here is CASGAGNEQFF. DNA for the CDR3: TGTGCCAGCGGAGCGGGCAATGAGCAGTTCTTC.

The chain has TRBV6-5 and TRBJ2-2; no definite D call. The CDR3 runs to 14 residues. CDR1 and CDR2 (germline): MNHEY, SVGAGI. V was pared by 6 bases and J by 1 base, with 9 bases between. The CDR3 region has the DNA TGTGCCAGCAGACCCGACAAGAACACCGGGGAGCTGTTTTTT. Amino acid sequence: CASRPDKNTGELFF.

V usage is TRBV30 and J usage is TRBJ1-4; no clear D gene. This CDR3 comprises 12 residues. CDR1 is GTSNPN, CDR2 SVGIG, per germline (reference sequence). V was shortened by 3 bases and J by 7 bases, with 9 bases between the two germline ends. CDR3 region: CAWSEGREKLFF. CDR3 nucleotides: TGTGCCTGGAGCGAAGGTCGTGAAAAACTGTTTTTT.